The source of this TCR beta chain is a study of blood T cell repertoires in COVID-19. Across the study: Spain, Italy and the United States supplied samples that represented acute and convalescent COVID-19. T cells, B-cell-depleted T cells, or PBMCs supplied cDNA or gDNA.

V was clipped by 5 bases and J by 7 bases, with 22 bases between them. There are 16 residues in the CDR3. Looked up from germline, CDR1 is SGHRS and CDR2 is YFSETQ. In the study's own analysis: Cell counts per sample came from amplifying reference gene primers. The assay was immunoSEQ multiplex PCR, and TCRdb's table has in-frame clones only and misses some. The DNA was the basis for D and trimming; V, J and clone size are from that table. The data show about 110,000 clones, about 90% seen once. The sequenced sample consisted of peripheral blood. The rearrangement joins TRBV5-1 to TRBJ2-1; tentative D call: TRBD1 (6 bases). This receptor was identified in a human donor in a cohort sampled during active COVID-19. Written as DNA, the CDR3 is TGCGCCAGCAGTGACCGGGTGACAGGTGCGGCGAATGAGCAGTTCTTC. Its translation: CASSDRVTGAANEQFF.